The present T cell receptor beta chain was sequenced within a study of CD8 T cells in Susac syndrome. The CDR3 extends over 15 amino acids. The germline V gene has CDR1 MNHEY and CDR2 SVGAGI. The germline V and J ends were trimmed by 5 bases and 9 bases, with 20 bases remaining between them. CD8+ and CD4+ T cells from blood underwent TCR beta sequencing. Healthy donors formed controls matched for age and sex. CD8+ and CD4+ T cells were negatively isolated; TEMRA cells were FACS-enriched. The authors reverse transcribed about 0.5 to 1 ug RNA with random hexamers. Across 54 Vbeta and 13 Jbeta, TCR beta CDR3 was amplified with immunoSEQ multiplex PCR. Each CDR3 protein gets one entry after TCRdb re-called the immunoSEQ multiplex PCR reads with MiXCR. The table lists about 210,000 distinct CDR3 sequences, 93% of them singletons, with 0.1% in the top ten.

The receptor comes from a human donor in good health. V gene TRBV6-5 combines with J gene TRBJ2-4; D not resolved. The sequenced sample consisted of CD4+ T cells from PBMCs. In DNA, the CDR3 is TGTGCCAGCAGTGTAGACCGCTCCGGGCGGACCATTCAGTACTTC. It codes for CASSVDRSGRTIQYF.